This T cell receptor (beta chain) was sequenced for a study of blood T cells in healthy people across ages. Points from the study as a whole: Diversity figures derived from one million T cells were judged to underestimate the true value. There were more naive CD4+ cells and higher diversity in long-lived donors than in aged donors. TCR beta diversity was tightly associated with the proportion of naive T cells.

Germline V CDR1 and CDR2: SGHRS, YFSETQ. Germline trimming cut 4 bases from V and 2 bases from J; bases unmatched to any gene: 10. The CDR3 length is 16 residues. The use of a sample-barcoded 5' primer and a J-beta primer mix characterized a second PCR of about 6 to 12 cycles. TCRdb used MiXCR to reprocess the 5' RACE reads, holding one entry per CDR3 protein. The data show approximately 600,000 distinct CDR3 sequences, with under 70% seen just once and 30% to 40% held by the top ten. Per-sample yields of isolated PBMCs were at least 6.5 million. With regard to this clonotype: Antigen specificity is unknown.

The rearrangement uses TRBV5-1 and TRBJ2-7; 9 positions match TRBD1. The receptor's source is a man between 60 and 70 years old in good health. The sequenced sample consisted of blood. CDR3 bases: TGCGCCAGCAGCCCAAGCTTGGGACAGGGCACCTACGAGCAGTACTTC. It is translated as CASSPSLGQGTYEQYF.